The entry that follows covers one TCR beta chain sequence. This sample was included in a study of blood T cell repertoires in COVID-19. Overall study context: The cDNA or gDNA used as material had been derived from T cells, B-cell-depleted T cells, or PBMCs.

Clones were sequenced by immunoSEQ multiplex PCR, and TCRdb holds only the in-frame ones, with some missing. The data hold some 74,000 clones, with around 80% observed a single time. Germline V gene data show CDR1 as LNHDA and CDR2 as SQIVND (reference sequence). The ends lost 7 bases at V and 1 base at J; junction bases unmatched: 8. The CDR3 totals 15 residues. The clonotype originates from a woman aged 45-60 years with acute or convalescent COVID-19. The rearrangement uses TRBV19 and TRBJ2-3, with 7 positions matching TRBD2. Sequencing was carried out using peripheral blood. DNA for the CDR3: TGTGCCAGTAATCAACTAGCGAGCGGCACAGATACGCAGTATTTT. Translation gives CASNQLASGTDTQYF.